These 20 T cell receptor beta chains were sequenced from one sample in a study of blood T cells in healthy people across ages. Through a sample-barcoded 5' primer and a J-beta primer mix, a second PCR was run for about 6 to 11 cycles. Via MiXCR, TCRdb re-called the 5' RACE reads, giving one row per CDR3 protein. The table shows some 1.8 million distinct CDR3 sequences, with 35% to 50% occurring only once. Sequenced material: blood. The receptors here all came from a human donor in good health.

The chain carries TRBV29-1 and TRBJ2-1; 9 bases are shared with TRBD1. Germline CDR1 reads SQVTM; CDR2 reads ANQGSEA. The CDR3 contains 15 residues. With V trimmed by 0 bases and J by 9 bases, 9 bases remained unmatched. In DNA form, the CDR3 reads TGCAGCGTTGAAGATTTTCGGGACAGGGACAGTGAGCAGTTCTTC. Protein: CSVEDFRDRDSEQFF.

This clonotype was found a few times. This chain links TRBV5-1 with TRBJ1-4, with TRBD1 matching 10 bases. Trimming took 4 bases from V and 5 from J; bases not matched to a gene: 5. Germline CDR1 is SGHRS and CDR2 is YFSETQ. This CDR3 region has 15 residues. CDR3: CASSLTDRGNEKLFF. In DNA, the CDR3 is TGCGCCAGCAGCCTGACGGACAGGGGGAATGAAAAACTGTTTTTT.

CDR3 DNA: TGCGCCAGCAGCCATTTCGGGACAGGGGACTCCTACGAGCAGTACTTC. Translation: CASSHFGTGDSYEQYF. The chain is built from TRBV4-3 and TRBJ2-7; 10 bases match TRBD1. Germline CDR1 is LGHNA and CDR2 is YSLEER. The CDR3 has 16 amino acids. V dropped 3 bases and J dropped 0; count of bases not matched to a gene: 5.

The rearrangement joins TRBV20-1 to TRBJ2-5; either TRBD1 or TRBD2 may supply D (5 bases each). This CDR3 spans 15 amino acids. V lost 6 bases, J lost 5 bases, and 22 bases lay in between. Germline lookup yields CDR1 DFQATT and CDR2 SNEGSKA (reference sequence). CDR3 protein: CSAQKTGTTRETQYF. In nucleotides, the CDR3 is TGCAGTGCCCAAAAGACCGGGACCACGAGGGAGACCCAGTACTTC.

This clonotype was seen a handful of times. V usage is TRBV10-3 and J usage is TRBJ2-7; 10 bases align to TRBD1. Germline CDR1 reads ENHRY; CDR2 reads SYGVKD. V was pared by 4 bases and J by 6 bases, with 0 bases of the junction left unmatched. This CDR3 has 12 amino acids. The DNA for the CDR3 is TGTGCCATCAGTGGGACAGGGGGCGAGCAGTACTTC. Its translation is CAISGTGGEQYF.

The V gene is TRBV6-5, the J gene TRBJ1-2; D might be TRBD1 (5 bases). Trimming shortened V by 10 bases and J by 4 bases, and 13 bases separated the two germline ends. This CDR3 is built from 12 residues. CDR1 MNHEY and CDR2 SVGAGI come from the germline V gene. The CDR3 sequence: CATRSQGYGYTF. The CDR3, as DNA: TGTGCCACACGGAGTCAGGGCTATGGCTACACCTTC.

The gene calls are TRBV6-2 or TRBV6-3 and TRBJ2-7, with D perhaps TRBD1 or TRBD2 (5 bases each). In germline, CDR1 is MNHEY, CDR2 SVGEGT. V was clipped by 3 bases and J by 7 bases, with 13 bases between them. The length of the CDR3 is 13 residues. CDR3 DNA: TGTGCCAGCAGTTATGAGGGGTCGGGAGAGCAGTACTTC. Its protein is CASSYEGSGEQYF.

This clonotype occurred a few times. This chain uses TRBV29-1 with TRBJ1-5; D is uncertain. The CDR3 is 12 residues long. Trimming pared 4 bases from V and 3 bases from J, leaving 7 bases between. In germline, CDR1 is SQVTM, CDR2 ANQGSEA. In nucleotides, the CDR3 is TGCAGCGTTGGGGAGCCCAATCAGCCCCAGCATTTT. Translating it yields CSVGEPNQPQHF.

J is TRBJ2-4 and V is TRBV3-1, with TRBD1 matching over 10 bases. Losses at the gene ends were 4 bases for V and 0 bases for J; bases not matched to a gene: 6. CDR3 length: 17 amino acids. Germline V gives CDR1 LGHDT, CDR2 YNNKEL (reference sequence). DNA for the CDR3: TGTGCCAGCAGCCGGACGGACAGGGGGTTAGCCAAAAACATTCAGTACTTC. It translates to CASSRTDRGLAKNIQYF.

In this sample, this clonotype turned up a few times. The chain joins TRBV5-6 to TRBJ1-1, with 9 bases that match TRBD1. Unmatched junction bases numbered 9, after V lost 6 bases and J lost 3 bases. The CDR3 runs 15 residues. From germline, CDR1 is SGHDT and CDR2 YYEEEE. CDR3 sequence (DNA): TGTGCCAGCAAATTACAGGGGGCTGGCGACACTGAAGCTTTCTTT. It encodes CASKLQGAGDTEAFF.

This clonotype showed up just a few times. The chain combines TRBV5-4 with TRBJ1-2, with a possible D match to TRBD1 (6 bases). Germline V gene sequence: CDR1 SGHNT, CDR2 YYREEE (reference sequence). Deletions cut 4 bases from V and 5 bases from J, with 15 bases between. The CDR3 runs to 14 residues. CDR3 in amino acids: CASSPTQGRYGYTF. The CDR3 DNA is TGTGCCAGCAGCCCAACCCAGGGGAGATATGGCTACACCTTC.

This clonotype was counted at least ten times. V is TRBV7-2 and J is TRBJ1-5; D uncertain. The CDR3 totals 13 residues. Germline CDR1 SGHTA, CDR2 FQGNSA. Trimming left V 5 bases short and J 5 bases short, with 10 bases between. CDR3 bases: TGTGCCAGCAGCCCTAACAGAGATCAGCCCCAGCATTTT. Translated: CASSPNRDQPQHF.

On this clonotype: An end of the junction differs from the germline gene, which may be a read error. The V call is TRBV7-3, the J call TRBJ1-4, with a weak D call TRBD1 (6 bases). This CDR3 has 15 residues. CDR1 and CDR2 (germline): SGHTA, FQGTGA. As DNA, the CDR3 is TGTGCCGGCAGCTTAACAGGGTTGGCTAATGAAAAACTGTTTTTT. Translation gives CAGSLTGLANEKLFF.

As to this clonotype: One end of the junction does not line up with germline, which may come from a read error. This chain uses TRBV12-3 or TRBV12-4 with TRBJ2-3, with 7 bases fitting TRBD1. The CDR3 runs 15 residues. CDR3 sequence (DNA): TGCGCCAGCAGCTTCGCAGGGGGAGGCACAGATACGCAGTATTTT. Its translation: CASSFAGGGTDTQYF.

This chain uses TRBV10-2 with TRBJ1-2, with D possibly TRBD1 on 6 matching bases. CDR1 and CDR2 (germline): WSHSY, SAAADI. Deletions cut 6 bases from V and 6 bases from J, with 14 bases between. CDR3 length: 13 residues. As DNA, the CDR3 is TGCGCCAGCAGGACGGGGGCGTGGGATGGCTACACCTTC. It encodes CASRTGAWDGYTF.

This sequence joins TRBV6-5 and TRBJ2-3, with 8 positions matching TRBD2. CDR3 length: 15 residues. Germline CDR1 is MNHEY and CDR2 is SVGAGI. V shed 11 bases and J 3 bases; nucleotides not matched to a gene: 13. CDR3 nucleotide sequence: TGTGCCGGCCGAAAGGGAGGACTAGCTACAGATACGCAGTATTTT. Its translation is CAGRKGGLATDTQYF.

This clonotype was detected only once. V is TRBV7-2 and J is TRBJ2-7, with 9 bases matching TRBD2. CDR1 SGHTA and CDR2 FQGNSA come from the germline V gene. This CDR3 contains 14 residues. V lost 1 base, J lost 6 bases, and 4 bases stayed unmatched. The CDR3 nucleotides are TGTGCCAGCAGCTTAGAAAGACTAGCGGCCGAGCAGTACTTC. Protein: CASSLERLAAEQYF.

DNA of the CDR3: TGCAGCGTCCGAACGAACTATGGCTACACCTTC. Translated: CSVRTNYGYTF. The chain couples TRBV29-1 to TRBJ1-2; D unresolved. The CDR3 length is 11 residues. Germline loops: CDR1 SQVTM, CDR2 ANQGSEA. Trimming removed 6 bases at V and 2 bases at J, with 7 bases between.

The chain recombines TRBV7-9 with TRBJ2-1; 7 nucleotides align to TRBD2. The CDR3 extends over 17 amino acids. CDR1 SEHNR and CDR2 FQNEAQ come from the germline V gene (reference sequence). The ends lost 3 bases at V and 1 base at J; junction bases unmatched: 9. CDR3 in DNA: TGTGCCAGCAGCTTCGAGGCTTGGGGGGGTTCCTACAATGAGCAGTTCTTC. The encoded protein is CASSFEAWGGSYNEQFF.

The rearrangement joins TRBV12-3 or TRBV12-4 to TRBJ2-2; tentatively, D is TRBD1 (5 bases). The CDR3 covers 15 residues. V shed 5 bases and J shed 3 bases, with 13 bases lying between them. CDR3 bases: TGTGCCAGCAGTAGTCTAGGGGCGGACACCGGGGAGCTGTTTTTT. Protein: CASSSLGADTGELFF.